This T cell receptor (beta chain) was recorded in a study of control samples from healthy donors and cancer patients. TCRdb keeps only in-frame clones here, not all; method: immunoSEQ multiplex PCR. The sample lists 110,000 to 150,000 clones, approximately 91% seen once, with 8.5% to 9.5% in the top ten. This CDR3 has 12 residues. Germline CDR1 SGDLS, CDR2 YYNGEE. V was shortened by 4 bases and J by 6 bases, with 11 bases between the two germline ends. The clonotype comes from a woman aged 30 to 39 in good health. Sequencing input: blood. The chain is built from TRBV9 and TRBJ2-7; D remains unclear. CDR3 in DNA: TGTGCCAGCAGCAGAGAGGATCGCGAGCAGTACTTC. This translates into CASSREDREQYF.